This T cell receptor (beta chain) was captured in a study of neoadjuvant nivolumab and ipilimumab in lung cancer. Study observations and caveats: Pretherapy blood TCR richness correlated positively with resected tumor richness.

With regard to this clone: Antigen unknown.

The protocol was immunoSEQ multiplex PCR, while the TCRdb copy is restricted to in-frame clones and leaves out a portion. The data contain about 18,000 clones, around 80% of them seen just once; the ten biggest clones take up about 6.6%. Here the sequenced sample was tumor tissue, taken after neoadjuvant nivolumab, alone or with ipilimumab, at or shortly before surgery. This sequence originates from an adult with non-small cell lung cancer.

In DNA form, the CDR3 reads TGTGCCAGCTCACCACTTACAGGGGGCGCGTGGCTAGCGGATTCCCTGGGGGAGCAGTACTTC. Protein product: CASSPLTGGAWLADSLGEQYF. The chain carries TRBV18 and TRBJ2-7; TRBD1 matches 9 bases. The CDR3 sequence is 21 residues long. The J segment lost 7 bases and the V segment lost 1 base, leaving 26 bases of the junction unmatched. Germline V gives CDR1 KGHSH, CDR2 LQKENI.